This T cell receptor (beta chain) was found in a study of identical twins. Healthy Caucasians, and only they, were the donors. The CDR3 is 20 amino acids. Germline assignment: CDR1 MGHRA and CDR2 YSYEKL. V shed 4 bases and J 0 bases; nucleotides not matched to a gene: 20. Overall study findings and caveats: The study based its conclusions on cross-sectional statistical analysis and did not follow the same donors.

This clonotype showed up just a few times. Its antigen is not identified. Unique molecular identifiers were present on the cDNA, and a universal primer site came from template switching. TCRdb redid the calling of the 5' RACE reads with MiXCR, one entry per CDR3 protein. Of fewer than 650,000 distinct CDR3 sequences listed, under 8.5% were seen once; the top ten hold 1.6%. These same data were also listed under a study on yellow fever vaccine responses in identical twins.

This chain links TRBV4-1 with TRBJ1-2; TRBD1 matches 7 bases. The sequencing input was PBMCs. This TCR derives from a woman aged 18-29 years in good health. CDR3 residues: CASSPGGGVTGVRANYGYTF. CDR3 nucleotides: TGCGCCAGCAGCCCCGGCGGGGGAGTTACAGGGGTGAGAGCTAACTATGGCTACACCTTC.